In this sample, the clone carrying this T cell receptor beta chain turned up a few times. The antigen is not known. V gave up 1 base and J gave up 6 bases; unmatched junction bases: 6. There are 15 residues in the CDR3. Researchers used 5'RACE with constant-segment primers to make TCR alpha and TCR beta cDNA libraries that carry sample barcodes and UMIs. MiXCR was run by TCRdb on the 5' RACE reads, yielding one entry per CDR3 protein. This table has 560,000 or so distinct CDR3 sequences, roughly 17% appearing once. The record originates from a study of T-cell memory formation after mild COVID-19. Study-wide results and caveats: The SARS-CoV-2 specificity of second-wave clones reaching peak at day 37 remained unverified.

This TCR was recovered from an adult woman who had mild COVID-19 (a few samples of this study predate the infection). Cell type and time point are not known. The J gene is TRBJ2-1, the V gene TRBV12-3 or TRBV12-4, with TRBD2 matching 7 bases. The source material was PBMCs or a T cell subset sorted from them (not recorded which). This CDR3 is CASSLGAGTINEQFF. The CDR3 nucleotides read TGTGCCAGCAGTTTAGGAGCGGGGACGATCAATGAGCAGTTCTTC.